The rows below give T cell receptor beta chains drawn from one sample of a study of T cell responses to AZD1222 COVID-19 vaccine. Clones were sequenced by immunoSEQ multiplex PCR, and TCRdb holds only the in-frame ones, with some missing. The sample yields some 180,000 clones, roughly 85% seen once. Material: peripheral blood, obtained 28 days after the second AZD1222 dose. All receptors derive from an adult who received the AZD1222 COVID-19 vaccine. Both conserved end residues are part of each CDR3. A D gene is named only where the DNA matches it firmly. Clone sizes are given selectively: once, few, many, or a class where the clone is expanded.

j_call	d_call	v_call	cdr3_length	clone_size	cdr3_aa	cdr3_nt
TRBJ1-1	-	TRBV10-1	13	-	CASSQGPNTEAFF	TGCGCCAGCAGCCAGGGGCCGAACACTGAAGCTTTCTTT
TRBJ2-3	TRBD2	TRBV4-2	18	-	CASSQDLSGGLPTDTQYF	TGTGCCAGCAGCCAAGATCTGTCGGGGGGGCTTCCCACAGATACGCAGTATTTT
TRBJ1-1	-	TRBV9	15	-	CASSVDSGTDTEAFF	TGTGCCAGCAGCGTAGATTCCGGGACGGACACTGAAGCTTTCTTT
TRBJ1-5	-	TRBV7-8	16	-	CASSFGGDSRNQPQHF	TGTGCCAGCAGCTTCGGGGGTGACAGCCGCAATCAGCCCCAGCATTTT
TRBJ1-6	-	TRBV19	14	-	CASSIVPGDSPLHF	TGTGCCAGTAGTATAGTGCCCGGTGATTCACCCCTCCACTTT
TRBJ1-1	-	TRBV5-4	13	-	CASSLGVVTEAFF	TGTGCCAGCAGCTTGGGGGTAGTCACTGAAGCTTTCTTT
TRBJ1-4	-	TRBV5-4	14	-	CASSSQGKNEKLFF	TGTGCCAGCAGCTCACAGGGAAAAAATGAAAAACTGTTTTTT
TRBJ2-7	TRBD1	TRBV27	15	once	CASSLSTGVAYEQYF	TGTGCCAGCAGTCTCTCGACAGGGGTGGCCTACGAGCAGTACTTC
TRBJ1-2	-	TRBV11-2	11	-	CASSGGGGYTF	TGTGCCAGCAGTGGGGGAGGCGGCTACACCTTC
TRBJ1-3	-	TRBV7-2	14	few	CASSLIKPGNTIYF	TGTGCCAGCAGCTTAATAAAGCCTGGAAACACCATATATTTT
TRBJ1-4	-	TRBV5-5	16	-	CASSLTGRDPNEKLFF	TGTGCCAGCAGCTTGACAGGGAGGGACCCTAATGAAAAACTGTTTTTT
TRBJ2-1	-	TRBV27	14	-	CASSSGSAGNEQFF	TGTGCCAGCAGTTCGGGATCCGCGGGGAATGAGCAGTTCTTC
TRBJ2-1	-	TRBV5-6	18	-	CASSLVFRGAASYNEQFF	TGTGCCAGCAGCTTGGTTTTTAGGGGGGCCGCTTCCTACAATGAGCAGTTCTTC
TRBJ2-5	TRBD1	TRBV6-4	15	-	CASRGAYRGPETQYF	TGTGCCAGCAGGGGAGCTTACAGGGGGCCTGAGACCCAGTACTTC
TRBJ2-3	TRBD2	TRBV15	16	-	CATSWRAGGPADTQYF	TGTGCCACCAGCTGGAGAGCGGGGGGGCCGGCAGATACGCAGTATTTT
TRBJ1-1	-	TRBV7-9	12	-	CASSLTDRFVFF	TGTGCCAGCAGCTTAACAGACAGGTTTGTTTTCTTT
TRBJ1-2	-	TRBV6-4	16	-	CASRLRAVVPDYGYTF	TGTGCCAGCAGACTCCGGGCGGTGGTCCCCGACTATGGCTACACCTTC
TRBJ2-1	TRBD2	TRBV6-1	14	-	CASSDGGGADEQFF	TGTGCCAGCAGTGATGGCGGGGGGGCTGATGAGCAGTTCTTC
TRBJ1-2	TRBD1	TRBV5-1	13	-	CASSLTGSYPALF	TGCGCCAGCAGCCTGACAGGGTCCTATCCGGCACTCTTC
TRBJ2-3	TRBD1	TRBV6-4	18	-	CASSESYRGPPSTDTQYF	TGTGCCAGCAGTGAATCTTACAGGGGGCCACCTAGCACAGATACGCAGTATTTT
TRBJ2-5	TRBD2	TRBV10-3	17	-	CAISRTLAGVDQETQYF	TGTGCCATCAGCAGAACCCTAGCGGGGGTAGACCAAGAGACCCAGTACTTC
TRBJ2-3	TRBD1	TRBV3-1/TRBV3-2	12	-	CASSYRGSAQYF	TGTGCCAGCAGCTACAGGGGATCCGCGCAGTATTTT
TRBJ2-7	TRBD1	TRBV6-2/TRBV6-3	15	-	CASSPSRDSTYEQYF	TGTGCCAGCAGCCCCTCCCGGGACAGTACCTACGAGCAGTACTTC
TRBJ2-1	-	TRBV4-1	15	-	CASRPSTSSYNEQFF	TGCGCCAGCAGACCGTCGACTAGCTCCTACAATGAGCAGTTCTTC
TRBJ1-2	TRBD1	TRBV12-5	14	-	CASGPDRGAHGYTF	TGTGCTAGTGGACCGGACAGGGGAGCGCATGGCTACACCTTC
TRBJ1-5	TRBD1	TRBV4-3	15	-	CASSRGTDSNQPQHF	TGCGCCAGCAGCCGGGGGACAGACAGCAATCAGCCCCAGCATTTT
TRBJ1-1	-	TRBV2	11	-	CASSEYTEAFF	TGTGCCAGCAGTGAATACACTGAAGCTTTCTTT
TRBJ2-5	TRBD1	TRBV10-1	12	-	CASRTGEETQYF	TGCGCCAGCAGGACAGGGGAAGAGACCCAGTACTTC
TRBJ1-5	-	TRBV19	15	-	CASSTLPRGDQPQHF	TGTGCCAGTAGTACCCTTCCCCGGGGGGATCAGCCCCAGCATTTT
TRBJ1-2	-	TRBV4-1	15	-	CASSLQPGINYGYTF	TGCGCCAGCAGCCTCCAACCCGGGATAAACTATGGCTACACCTTC
TRBJ2-7	-	TRBV18	14	once	CASSPLGTSSEQYF	TGTGCCAGCTCACCCCTAGGGACCAGCTCCGAGCAGTACTTC
TRBJ2-3	-	TRBV7-9	16	-	CASSLYAGRGPDTQYF	TGTGCCAGCAGCTTATATGCAGGGAGAGGGCCAGATACGCAGTATTTT
TRBJ1-5	-	TRBV7-8	14	-	CASSLAGWNQPQHF	TGTGCCAGCAGCTTAGCAGGTTGGAATCAGCCCCAGCATTTT
TRBJ1-3	-	TRBV5-1	16	-	CASSTGQLTSGNTIYF	TGCGCCAGCAGCACAGGACAGCTGACCTCTGGAAACACCATATATTTT
TRBJ1-2	-	TRBV7-2	17	-	CASSSERVGFFIYGYTF	TGTGCCAGCAGCTCTGAGAGGGTCGGCTTTTTTATCTATGGCTACACCTTC
TRBJ2-7	-	TRBV6-5	15	-	CASSYSINSREEQYF	TGTGCCAGCAGTTACTCGATAAACTCAAGGGAAGAGCAGTACTTC
TRBJ2-1	TRBD2	TRBV18	17	-	CASSPPGLAGGLNEQFF	TGTGCCAGCTCACCACCAGGACTAGCGGGGGGTCTCAATGAGCAGTTCTTC
TRBJ1-4	-	TRBV21-1	16	once	CASSKAGPGRNEKLFF	TGTGCCAGCAGCAAAGCGGGACCAGGGAGGAATGAAAAACTGTTTTTT
TRBJ2-1	-	TRBV21-1	18	-	CASSLRGGRSSSYNEQFF	TGTGCCAGCAGTCTAAGGGGGGGCCGGTCAAGCTCCTACAATGAGCAGTTCTTC
TRBJ2-2	-	TRBV5-6	16	-	CASSLTGRISTGELFF	TGTGCCAGCAGCTTGACAGGGAGAATTTCCACCGGGGAGCTGTTTTTT
TRBJ2-2	-	TRBV29-1	14	-	CSAWGAAHTGELFF	TGCAGCGCTTGGGGGGCAGCGCACACCGGGGAGCTGTTTTTT
TRBJ2-5	TRBD1	TRBV7-9	15	once	CASSLRQGARETQYF	TGTGCCAGCAGCTTACGACAGGGAGCCCGGGAGACCCAGTACTTC
TRBJ2-1	TRBD2	TRBV7-2	17	-	CASSLVGGGTIDNEQFF	TGTGCCAGCAGCTTAGTCGGGGGGGGGACTATTGACAATGAGCAGTTCTTC